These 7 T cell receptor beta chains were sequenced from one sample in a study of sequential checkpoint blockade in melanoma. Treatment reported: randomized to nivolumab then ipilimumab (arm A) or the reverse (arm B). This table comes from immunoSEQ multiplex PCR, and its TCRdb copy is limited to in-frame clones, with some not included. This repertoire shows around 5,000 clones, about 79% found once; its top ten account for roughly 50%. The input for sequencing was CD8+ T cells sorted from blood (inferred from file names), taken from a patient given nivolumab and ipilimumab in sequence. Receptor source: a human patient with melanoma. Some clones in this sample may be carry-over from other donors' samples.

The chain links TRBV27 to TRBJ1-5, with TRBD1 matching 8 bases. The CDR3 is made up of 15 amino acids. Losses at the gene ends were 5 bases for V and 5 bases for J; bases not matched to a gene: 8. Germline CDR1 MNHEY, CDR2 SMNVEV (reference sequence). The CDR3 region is CASSPVDRADQPQHF. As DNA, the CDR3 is TGTGCCAGCAGTCCTGTGGACAGGGCCGATCAGCCCCAGCATTTT.

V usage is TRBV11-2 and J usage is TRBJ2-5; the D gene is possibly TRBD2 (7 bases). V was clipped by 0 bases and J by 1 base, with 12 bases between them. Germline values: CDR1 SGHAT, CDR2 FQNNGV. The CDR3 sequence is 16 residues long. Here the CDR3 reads CASSLEGGGGQETQYF. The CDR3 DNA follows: TGTGCCAGCAGCTTAGAGGGAGGGGGAGGCCAAGAGACCCAGTACTTC.

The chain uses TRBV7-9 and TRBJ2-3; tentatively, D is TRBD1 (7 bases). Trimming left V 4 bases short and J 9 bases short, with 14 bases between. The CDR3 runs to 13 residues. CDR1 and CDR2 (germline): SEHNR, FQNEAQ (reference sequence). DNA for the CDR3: TGTGCCAGCAGCTCAAGACAGGGAGGAACGCAGTATTTT. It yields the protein CASSSRQGGTQYF.

The chain's CDR3 is CASAGGANTEAFF. The CDR3 DNA is TGTGCCTCCGCGGGCGGGGCGAACACTGAAGCTTTCTTT. The chain is built from TRBV27 and TRBJ1-1; D possibly corresponds to TRBD1 (5 bases). CDR3 length: 13 residues. Germline CDR1 MNHEY, CDR2 SMNVEV (reference sequence). Trimming took off 11 bases at V and 1 base at J, with 14 bases between the two ends.

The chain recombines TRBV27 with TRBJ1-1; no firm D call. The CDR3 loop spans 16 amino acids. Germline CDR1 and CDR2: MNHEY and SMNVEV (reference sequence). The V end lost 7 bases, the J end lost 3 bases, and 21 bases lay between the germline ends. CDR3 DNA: TGTGCCAGCACCATCTCCCACTTAGGGAGGGACACTGAAGCTTTCTTT. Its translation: CASTISHLGRDTEAFF.

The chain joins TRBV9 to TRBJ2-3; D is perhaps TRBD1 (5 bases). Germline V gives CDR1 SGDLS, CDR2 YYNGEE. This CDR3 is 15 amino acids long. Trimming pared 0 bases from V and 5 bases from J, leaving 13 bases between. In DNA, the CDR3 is TGTGCCAGCAGCGTAGCGGGCAGGGCAAGAGATACGCAGTATTTT. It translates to CASSVAGRARDTQYF.

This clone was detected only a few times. In nucleotides, the CDR3 is TGTGCCAGCAGCGGGACAGTCACTGAAGCTTTCTTT. It translates to CASSGTVTEAFF. The chain couples TRBV9 to TRBJ1-1, with a possible D match to TRBD1 (6 bases). CDR1 is SGDLS and CDR2 is YYNGEE in the germline V gene. V lost 3 bases to trimming and J lost 4 bases, with 7 bases between them. CDR3 length: 12 residues.